These T cell receptor beta chains were read from a single sample in a study of hypomethylating agent response in myelodysplastic syndrome. TCRdb's copy holds only in-frame clones and misses some; the assay was immunoSEQ multiplex PCR. The sample records several thousand clones, around four fifths being singletons. The sample was bone marrow, taken before or after starting hypomethylating agent treatment for myelodysplastic syndrome (not recorded which). These receptor sequences come from a human donor with myelodysplastic syndrome. The CDR3 runs from the conserved cysteine through the conserved F or W. A D gene is named only where the DNA matches it firmly. Not every row has a clone size; where given, it reads once, few, many or a size class.

TRBV11-2	TRBJ2-2	.	.	CASSTSGELFF	TGTGCCAGCAGCACTTCCGGGGAGCTGTTTTTT
TRBV19	TRBJ2-3	.	.	CASSVRATTDTQYF	TGTGCCAGTAGTGTGAGGGCAACCACAGATACGCAGTATTTT
TRBV7-6	TRBJ2-1	few	TRBD2	CASSSLAGLSYNEQFF	TGTGCCAGCAGCTCCCTAGCGGGTCTTTCCTACAATGAGCAGTTCTTC
TRBV6-1	TRBJ2-5	.	TRBD2	CASRRTSGPQETQYF	TGTGCCAGCAGAAGGACTAGCGGCCCCCAAGAGACCCAGTACTTC
TRBV7-2	TRBJ1-2	.	.	CASRVGTGIFYGYTF	TGTGCCAGCAGAGTCGGAACAGGGATATTCTATGGCTACACCTTC
TRBV27	TRBJ2-7	.	.	CASSFDSGLYEQYF	TGTGCCAGCAGTTTTGATAGCGGACTTTACGAGCAGTACTTC
TRBV4-3	TRBJ2-2	.	.	CASSQPDGQNGELFF	TGCGCCAGCAGCCAACCCGACGGGCAAAACGGGGAGCTGTTTTTT
TRBV9	TRBJ2-2	.	.	CASSVGPAGSGELFF	TGTGCCAGCAGCGTAGGCCCAGCGGGCTCCGGGGAGCTGTTTTTT
TRBV21-1	TRBJ2-7	once	.	CASSPDRTIPYEQYF	TGTGCCAGCAGCCCTGATAGGACTATACCCTACGAGCAGTACTTC
TRBV14	TRBJ2-2	.	TRBD1	CASSQGTGTTGELFF	TGTGCCAGCAGCCAAGGGACAGGGACCACCGGGGAGCTGTTTTTT
TRBV20-1	TRBJ2-7	.	TRBD2	CSAGLAREQYF	TGCAGTGCAGGACTAGCCCGCGAGCAGTACTTC
TRBV9	TRBJ1-3	.	.	CASSGLSQGNTIYF	TGTGCCAGCAGCGGACTATCGCAGGGGAACACCATATATTTT
TRBV12-5	TRBJ1-1	.	TRBD1	CASGLQGAGTEAFF	TGTGCTAGTGGTTTACAGGGGGCTGGTACTGAAGCTTTCTTT
TRBV7-9	TRBJ2-7	few	.	CASSPEGDYEQYF	TGTGCCAGCAGCCCCGAAGGAGACTACGAGCAGTACTTC
TRBV6-6	TRBJ1-2	.	.	CASSSDRNDYGYTF	TGTGCCAGCAGTTCGGACAGAAATGACTATGGCTACACCTTC
TRBV27	TRBJ1-5	.	.	CASSPGSNQPQHF	TGTGCCAGCAGTCCGGGCAGCAATCAGCCCCAGCATTTT
TRBV5-1	TRBJ2-4	.	TRBD2	CASSLATSGRLGKNIQYF	TGCGCCAGCAGCTTGGCCACTAGCGGTCGATTGGGCAAAAACATTCAGTACTTC
TRBV2	TRBJ2-5	.	TRBD2	CASSELWTSGQETQYF	TGTGCCAGCAGTGAACTTTGGACTAGCGGCCAAGAGACCCAGTACTTC
TRBV18	TRBJ1-5	.	.	CASALLGQFNQPQHF	TGTGCCAGCGCATTACTCGGGCAGTTCAATCAGCCCCAGCATTTT
TRBV7-6	TRBJ2-7	.	TRBD2	CASSLKGGLAGPYEQYF	TGTGCCAGCAGCTTAAAAGGGGGACTAGCGGGCCCCTACGAGCAGTACTTC
TRBV6-5	TRBJ2-7	.	TRBD2	CASSLAGGSYEQYF	TGTGCCAGCAGTTTAGCGGGGGGCTCCTACGAGCAGTACTTC
TRBV18	TRBJ2-7	.	TRBD1	CASSSQGDSYEQYF	TGTGCCAGTTCCTCCCAGGGGGACTCCTACGAGCAGTACTTC
TRBV2	TRBJ1-6	.	.	CASRAASPLHF	TGTGCCAGCAGGGCCGCTTCACCCCTCCACTTT
TRBV7-2	TRBJ1-5	.	.	CASSPEGVTGQPQHF	TGTGCCAGCAGCCCGGAAGGGGTGACGGGGCAGCCCCAGCATTTT
TRBV21-1	TRBJ2-2	.	.	CASSCELQGSGELFF	TGTGCCAGCAGCTGCGAACTTCAAGGGTCCGGGGAGCTGTTTTTT
TRBV6-5	TRBJ1-2	.	.	CASTPDGLRGYTF	TGTGCCAGCACTCCTGACGGGTTGAGGGGCTACACCTTC
TRBV15	TRBJ2-1	.	.	CATSRGLGAGQQFF	TGTGCCACCAGCAGAGGGCTAGGCGCGGGGCAGCAGTTCTTC
TRBV19	TRBJ2-3	.	.	CASSMSVGTQYF	TGTGCCAGTAGTATGTCCGTAGGTACGCAGTATTTT
TRBV18	TRBJ2-2	.	.	CASSPTGRTGELFF	TGTGCCAGCTCACCGACGGGGCGCACCGGGGAGCTGTTTTTT
TRBV18	TRBJ2-2	.	TRBD1	CASSPSTGGRNTGELFF	TGTGCCAGCTCACCAAGTACAGGGGGCCGGAACACCGGGGAGCTGTTTTTT
TRBV9	TRBJ2-4	.	TRBD2	CASSVNGRANIQYF	TGTGCCAGCAGCGTAAACGGGAGGGCAAACATTCAGTACTTC
TRBV18	TRBJ2-7	.	TRBD1	CASSPGTGPTGEQYF	TGTGCCAGCTCACCGGGGACAGGGCCGACGGGGGAGCAGTACTTC
TRBV28	TRBJ2-7	few	.	CASSLIGGSYEQYF	TGTGCCAGCAGTCTAATTGGGGGATCCTACGAGCAGTACTTC
TRBV29-1	TRBJ1-2	.	.	CSAEQGANYGYTF	TGCAGCGCAGAACAGGGTGCTAACTATGGCTACACCTTC
TRBV19	TRBJ2-5	once	TRBD2	CASSWREGETQYF	TGTGCCAGTAGTTGGCGGGAGGGAGAGACCCAGTACTTC
TRBV9	TRBJ2-7	.	.	CASSQGNLGYEQYF	TGTGCCAGCAGTCAGGGGAATCTGGGTTACGAGCAGTACTTC
TRBV30	TRBJ1-1	.	.	CAWIRVNTEAFF	TGTGCCTGGATAAGGGTGAACACTGAAGCTTTCTTT
TRBV5-4	TRBJ1-1	.	TRBD1	CASSPQGAFTEAFF	TGTGCCAGCAGTCCTCAGGGGGCCTTCACTGAAGCTTTCTTT
TRBV9	TRBJ1-2	.	.	CASSVFGYYTF	TGTGCCAGCAGCGTTTTCGGGTACTACACCTTC
TRBV28	TRBJ1-2	.	.	CASSDPSSANYGYTF	TGTGCCAGCAGTGATCCTAGTTCAGCCAACTATGGCTACACCTTC
TRBV29-1	TRBJ2-1	.	.	CSGDSNRYNEQFF	TGCAGCGGTGACTCCAACCGATACAATGAGCAGTTCTTC